These 26 T cell receptor beta chains came from one sample sequenced in a study of blood T cell repertoires in COVID-19 (dated by TCRdb to 2019 to 2021). Libraries were constructed by the immunoSEQ multiplex PCR assay. Here the immuneACCESS table is served through TCRdb, limited to in-frame sequences with V and J called. Missing clones are a known gap in these copies; in checked studies unresolved V genes cover under half, and the rest lacks a known reason. The sample table contains 360,000 or so clones; only one count was recorded for roughly 87% of them. The ten biggest clones cover under 3% of the sample. The sample taken for sequencing was PBMCs or T cells enriched from blood (not recorded which). These receptors originate from a woman in her 30s who had recovered from COVID-19.

The V and J genes are TRBV9 and TRBJ2-1; 9 nucleotides align to TRBD1. Trimming removed 0 bases from V and 6 bases from J; junction bases left unmatched: 7. The CDR3 has 16 residues. Per germline, CDR1 SGDLS and CDR2 YYNGEE. The CDR3, as DNA: TGTGCCAGCAGCGTAGAGGACAGGGGAACGCTCAATGAGCAGTTCTTC. Amino acid sequence: CASSVEDRGTLNEQFF. Combining the CDR3 with reference TRBV9 and TRBJ2-1 gives the whole variable domain DSGVTQTPKHLITATGQRVTLRCSPRSGDLSVYWYQQSLDQGLQFLIQYYNGEERAKGNILERFSAQQFPDLHSELNLSSLELGDSALYFCASSVEDRGTLNEQFFGPGTRLTVL.

This sequence joins TRBV3-1 (or the pseudogene TRBV3-2) and TRBJ2-3; the D gene is possibly TRBD2 (5 bases). The V and J ends lost 3 bases and 11 bases respectively, with 12 bases between them. The CDR3 sequence is 12 residues long. Germline V gene sequence: CDR1 LGHDT, CDR2 YNNKEL (reference sequence). CDR3 protein: CASSHGLTLQYF. In DNA, the CDR3 is TGTGCCAGCAGCCATGGACTGACGCTGCAGTATTTT.

CDR3: CASSSGASYNSPLHF. CDR3 nucleotides: TGTGCCAGCTCGTCAGGGGCCTCGTATAATTCACCCCTCCACTTT. V gene TRBV18 combines with J gene TRBJ1-6; D might be TRBD1 (6 bases). The CDR3 length is 15 residues. Between the trimmed V and J ends, which lost 6 bases and 4 bases, there was a span of 13 bases. Per the germline V gene, CDR1 is KGHSH and CDR2 is LQKENI.

CDR3 sequence reads: CASGFGESTDTQYF. The CDR3 DNA is TGTGCTAGTGGTTTCGGGGAAAGCACAGATACGCAGTATTTT. V gene TRBV12-5 combines with J gene TRBJ2-3; a possible D gene is TRBD2 (5 bases). V shed 3 bases and J shed 0 bases, with 7 bases lying between them. This CDR3 is built from 14 residues. Per germline, CDR1 LGHNT and CDR2 FRNRAP.

This chain's CDR3 is CASSRSGGVYGYTF. The CDR3 DNA reads TGTGCCAGCAGCCGTAGTGGAGGGGTGTATGGCTACACCTTC. This chain uses TRBV16 with TRBJ1-2; a weak D match, TRBD1 (5 bases). Germline V lookup: CDR1 KGHSY, CDR2 FQNENV. V lost 4 bases, J lost 5 bases, and 14 bases lay in between. The CDR3 covers 14 residues.

The chain carries TRBV11-3 and TRBJ2-5; possible D gene TRBD1, 5 bases. The CDR3 is 14 amino acids. V gave up 6 bases and J gave up 5 bases, with 16 bases separating them. Germline CDR1 reads SGHNT; CDR2 reads YENEEA. The chain's CDR3 is CASSSGQGWETQYF. DNA for the CDR3: TGTGCCAGCAGTTCAGGGCAGGGTTGGGAGACCCAGTACTTC.

The J gene is TRBJ1-6, the V gene TRBV7-9; 8 nucleotides agree with TRBD1. Trimming removed 5 bases from V and 10 bases from J; junction bases left unmatched: 7. The CDR3 loop spans 14 amino acids. CDR1 and CDR2 (germline): SEHNR, FQNEAQ (reference sequence). The CDR3 is CASSTGQGGSPLHF. The CDR3 nucleotides are TGTGCCAGCAGCACCGGACAGGGTGGATCACCCCTCCACTTT.

This chain connects TRBV7-8 to TRBJ2-4; 7 bases are a match to TRBD1. Germline lookup yields CDR1 SGHVS and CDR2 FQNEAQ. This CDR3 has 17 residues. V was clipped by 2 bases and J by 0 bases; unmatched bases: 7. The CDR3 reads CASSLPRDSPAKNIQYF. The CDR3 DNA is TGTGCCAGCAGCTTACCCCGGGACAGTCCAGCCAAAAACATTCAGTACTTC.

The chain has TRBV6-5 and TRBJ1-1; D is perhaps TRBD1 (6 bases). The CDR3 is 13 amino acids. Germline loops: CDR1 MNHEY, CDR2 SVGAGI. V lost 5 bases, J lost 8 bases, and 15 bases lay in between. In nucleotides, the CDR3 is TGTGCCAGCAGTCCCGGGGGGCGCAGGGAAGCTTTCTTT. It is translated as CASSPGGRREAFF.

V is TRBV28 and J is TRBJ2-2, with a possible D match to TRBD1 (5 bases). The germline CDR1 and CDR2 sequences are MDHEN and SYDVKM. V gave up 2 bases and J gave up 5 bases, with 12 bases separating them. There are 15 residues in the CDR3. In DNA form, the CDR3 reads TGTGCCAGCAGTTTAGTCCAGGGCAGTACCGGGGAGCTGTTTTTT. It encodes CASSLVQGSTGELFF.

The V gene is TRBV15, the J gene TRBJ2-7; 9 nucleotides align to TRBD2. CDR1 LNHNV and CDR2 YYDKDF come from the germline V gene (reference sequence). The CDR3 has 16 residues. J gave up 3 bases and V 1 base, and 7 bases lay outside the gene matches. Here the CDR3 DNA reads TGTGCCACCAGCAGAGGCCCAGCGGGGGGATTCTACGAGCAGTACTTC. Encoded protein: CATSRGPAGGFYEQYF. Variable domain in full (rest from reference TRBV15 and TRBJ2-7): DAMVIQNPRYQVTQFGKPVTLSCSQTLNHNVMYWYQQKSSQAPKLLFHYYDKDFNNEADTPDNFQSRRPNTSFCFLDIRSPGLGDTAMYLCATSRGPAGGFYEQYFGPGTRLTVT.

The chain links TRBV6-2 or TRBV6-3 to TRBJ2-1; D is unclear. The CDR3 is 16 residues long. Trimming shortened V by 0 bases and J by 6 bases, and 15 bases separated the two germline ends. The V gene's germline CDR1 is MNHEY and CDR2 SVGEGT. The CDR3 DNA follows: TGTGCCAGCAGTTACTCGAGGTCCCGGCCCAGCAATGAGCAGTTCTTC. It yields the protein CASSYSRSRPSNEQFF.

The genes are TRBV7-9 and TRBJ1-2, with D hard to call. This CDR3 region has 13 residues. Trimming shortened V by 5 bases and J by 8 bases, and 15 bases separated the two germline ends. CDR1 and CDR2 from the germline V gene are SEHNR and FQNEAQ (reference sequence). The CDR3 DNA reads as TGTGCCAGCAGCAGAACTTTATTGGAGGGCTACACCTTC. Protein product: CASSRTLLEGYTF.

This rearrangement joins TRBV28 to TRBJ2-4; TRBD1 is a possible D gene (5 bases). This CDR3 is built from 14 residues. The germline V and J ends were trimmed by 5 bases and 1 base, with 9 bases remaining between them. Per the germline V gene, CDR1 is MDHEN and CDR2 is SYDVKM. CDR3 nucleotides: TGTGCCAGCAGTCCAAGACAGGCCAAAAACATTCAGTACTTC. Its protein product is CASSPRQAKNIQYF.

The chain employs TRBV2 and TRBJ2-1; 8 bases align to TRBD2. The CDR3 totals 15 residues. Trimming cost V 8 bases and J 1 base; bases outside gene matches: 7. Germline-derived CDR1 and CDR2 are SNHLY and FYNNEI. CDR3 bases: TGTGCCAGCCACCCGGGACTAGTGTCCTACAATGAGCAGTTCTTC. Protein sequence: CASHPGLVSYNEQFF.

V usage is TRBV3-1 (or the pseudogene TRBV3-2) and J usage is TRBJ1-4, with TRBD1 as a possible D gene (6 bases). The CDR3 extends over 15 amino acids. V shed 3 bases and J shed 3 bases, with 11 bases lying between them. Germline V gene data show CDR1 as LGHDT and CDR2 as YNNKEL (reference sequence). The CDR3 DNA reads as TGTGCCAGCAGCCAGGGGGCTGGGGCTAATGAAAAACTGTTTTTT. Its protein product is CASSQGAGANEKLFF.

The J gene is TRBJ2-7, the V gene TRBV10-3, with D tentatively TRBD1 (6 bases). The CDR3 extends over 14 amino acids. Germline V gene sequence: CDR1 ENHRY, CDR2 SYGVKD. The germline V and J ends were trimmed by 6 bases and 2 bases, with 14 bases remaining between them. CDR3 region: CAIRTRDMPYEQYF. The CDR3 coding sequence is TGTGCCATCAGGACCCGGGACATGCCCTACGAGCAGTACTTC.

Only one count was recorded for this clone. V usage is TRBV9 and J usage is TRBJ2-4; 7 positions agree with TRBD1. From germline, CDR1 is SGDLS and CDR2 YYNGEE. V was pared by 2 bases and J by 0 bases, with 2 bases of the junction left unmatched. The CDR3 is 15 amino acids. The CDR3 region is CASSVTGVAKNIQYF. DNA of the CDR3: TGTGCCAGCAGCGTTACAGGGGTAGCCAAAAACATTCAGTACTTC. Full variable domain (remainder filled in from reference TRBV9 and TRBJ2-4): DSGVTQTPKHLITATGQRVTLRCSPRSGDLSVYWYQQSLDQGLQFLIQYYNGEERAKGNILERFSAQQFPDLHSELNLSSLELGDSALYFCASSVTGVAKNIQYFGAGTRLSVL.

The V gene is TRBV14, the J gene TRBJ1-6; D is uncertain. From germline, CDR1 is SGHDN and CDR2 FVKESK. The CDR3 is 14 residues long. Trimming left V 2 bases short and J 14 bases short, with 16 bases between. CDR3 nucleotide sequence: TGTGCCAGCAGCCAATCCTTCTCCCTATTCACCCTCCACTTT. Its protein product is CASSQSFSLFTLHF.

The gene calls are TRBV27 and TRBJ2-7, with 13 bases lining up with TRBD2. This CDR3 contains 15 residues. Germline loops: CDR1 MNHEY, CDR2 SMNVEV (reference sequence). Trimming took 5 bases from V and 6 from J; bases not matched to a gene: 7. Written as DNA, the CDR3 is TGTGCCAGCAGTCTATTACTAGCGGGAGGGGGCGAGCAGTACTTC. Protein sequence: CASSLLLAGGGEQYF.

This sequence joins TRBV4-2 and TRBJ2-1; D remains ambiguous. CDR1 LGHNA and CDR2 YNFKEQ come from the germline V gene. CDR3 size: 13 residues. Trimming left V 0 bases short and J 6 bases short, with 6 bases between. The CDR3 DNA follows: TGTGCCAGCAGCCAAGATCAACTCAATGAGCAGTTCTTC. Its protein product is CASSQDQLNEQFF.

This clone occurred many times. The J gene is TRBJ1-1, the V gene TRBV11-2, with 9 bases aligning to TRBD1. Germline V CDR1 and CDR2: SGHAT, FQNNGV. The CDR3 sequence is 15 residues long. The V and J ends lost 5 bases and 5 bases, in that order; junction bases with no gene match: 9. The chain's CDR3 is CASSRTGVGGTEAFF. The CDR3 DNA is TGTGCCAGCAGCAGGACAGGGGTAGGGGGGACTGAAGCTTTCTTT.

This chain joins TRBV19 and TRBJ1-1, with D perhaps matching TRBD1 (6 bases). The CDR3 covers 13 residues. Germline loops: CDR1 LNHDA, CDR2 SQIVND (reference sequence). V gave up 1 base and J gave up 3 bases, with 6 bases separating them. The chain's CDR3 is CASSIAGDTEAFF. DNA for the CDR3: TGTGCCAGTAGTATAGCAGGGGACACTGAAGCTTTCTTT.

In its sample, this clone was seen once. The sample contains more than one DNA sequence encoding this CDR3. The chain uses TRBV2 and TRBJ1-5; TRBD1 aligns across 9 bases. This CDR3 is built from 14 residues. Germline CDR1 and CDR2: SNHLY and FYNNEI. Losses at the gene ends were 4 bases for V and 4 bases for J; bases not matched to a gene: 2. CDR3 sequence: CASSGTGENQPQHF. Written as DNA, the CDR3 is TGTGCCAGCAGTGGGACAGGGGAGAATCAGCCCCAGCATTTT.

This chain uses TRBV29-1 with TRBJ1-2, with a possible D match to TRBD1 (6 bases). This CDR3 contains 13 residues. From germline, CDR1 is SQVTM and CDR2 ANQGSEA. The V end lost 0 bases, the J end lost 3 bases, and 8 bases lay between the germline ends. The CDR3 sequence: CSVEDRGDYGYTF. The CDR3 bases are TGCAGCGTTGAAGACAGGGGAGACTATGGCTACACCTTC.

This clone occurred once. The V call is TRBV7-9, the J call TRBJ2-2, with 8 bases aligning to TRBD2. The CDR3 has 19 amino acids. Germline V gene lookup returns CDR1 SEHNR and CDR2 FQNEAQ (reference sequence). V shed 1 base and J 0 bases; nucleotides not matched to a gene: 10. The CDR3 loop reads CASSLVGGTSGANTGELFF. The CDR3 DNA reads TGTGCCAGCAGCTTAGTGGGGGGCACTAGCGGCGCGAACACCGGGGAGCTGTTTTTT. Using reference TRBV7-9 and TRBJ2-2 for the parts outside the CDR3, the full variable domain is DTGVSQNPRHKITKRGQNVTFRCDPISEHNRLYWYRQTLGQGPEFLTYFQNEAQLEKSRLLSDRFSAERPKGSFSTLEIQRTEQGDSAMYLCASSLVGGTSGANTGELFFGEGSRLTVL.